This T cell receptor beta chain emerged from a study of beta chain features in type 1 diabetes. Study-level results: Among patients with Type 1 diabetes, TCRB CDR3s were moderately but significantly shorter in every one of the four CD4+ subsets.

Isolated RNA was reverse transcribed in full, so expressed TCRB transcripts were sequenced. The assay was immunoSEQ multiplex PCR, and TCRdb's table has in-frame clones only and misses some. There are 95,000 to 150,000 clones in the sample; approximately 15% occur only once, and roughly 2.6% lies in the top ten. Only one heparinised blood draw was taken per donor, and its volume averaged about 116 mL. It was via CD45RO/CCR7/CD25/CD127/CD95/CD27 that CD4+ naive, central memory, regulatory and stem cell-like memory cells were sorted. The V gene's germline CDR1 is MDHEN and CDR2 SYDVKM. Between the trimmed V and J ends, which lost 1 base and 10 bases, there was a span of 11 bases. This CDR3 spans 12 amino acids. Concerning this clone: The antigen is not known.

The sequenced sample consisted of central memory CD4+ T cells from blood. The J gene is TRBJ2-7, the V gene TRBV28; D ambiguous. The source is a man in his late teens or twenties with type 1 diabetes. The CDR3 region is CASSLSGPDQYF. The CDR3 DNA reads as TGTGCCAGCAGTTTATCCGGACCCGACCAGTACTTC.